These T cell receptor beta chains were read from a single sample in a study of blood T cell repertoires in COVID-19. Profiling relied on immunoSEQ multiplex PCR, and the TCRdb table lists in-frame clones only, not all of them. This table has about 220,000 clones, about four fifths appearing once. The source material was peripheral blood. The receptors were sampled from a young woman who had recovered from COVID-19. Each CDR3 is given with its conserved first and last residue. A D gene is named only where the DNA matches it firmly. Some rows mark clone size as missing; the rest say once, few, many or name a class of expanded clone.

cdr3_aa cdr3_nt j_call d_call clone_size v_call
CPRDYNEQFF TGCCCACGAGATTACAATGAGCAGTTCTTC TRBJ2-1 NA NA TRBV27
CAISPGNHQPQHF TGTGCCATCAGTCCAGGGAACCATCAGCCCCAGCATTTT TRBJ1-5 NA NA TRBV10-3
CASSRSQSPEAFF TGCGCCAGCAGCCGTTCACAATCCCCCGAAGCTTTCTTT TRBJ1-1 NA few TRBV4-1
CASSETSRVVAFF TGTGCCAGCAGTGAAACGTCCCGGGTGGTCGCTTTCTTT TRBJ1-1 NA NA TRBV6-1
CASSPYGTQRDTQYF TGTGCCAGCAGCCCTTACGGGACTCAGAGGGATACGCAGTATTTT TRBJ2-3 NA NA TRBV9
CATGGGIAETQYF TGTGCCACGGGAGGGGGAATAGCAGAGACCCAGTACTTC TRBJ2-5 TRBD2 once TRBV11-2
CASSQDSGTGGEQYF TGTGCCAGTAGCCAAGATTCCGGGACAGGAGGCGAGCAGTACTTC TRBJ2-7 TRBD1 NA TRBV19
CASSQDFGLHQPQHF TGCGCCAGCAGCCAAGATTTCGGACTTCATCAGCCCCAGCATTTT TRBJ1-5 NA NA TRBV4-1
CASSLVGFYGYTF TGTGCCAGCAGCTTAGTCGGGTTCTATGGCTACACCTTC TRBJ1-2 NA NA TRBV7-2
CASSDSSEGLQYF TGTGCCAGCAGTGACTCATCCGAGGGACTCCAGTATTTT TRBJ2-3 NA few TRBV6-4
CASSPRGAGANVLTF TGCGCCAGCAGCCCCCGGGGGGCCGGGGCCAACGTCCTGACTTTC TRBJ2-6 NA NA TRBV4-1